This TCR beta chain stems from a study of T cells in Graves' hyperthyroidism and ophthalmopathy. Broader study findings: Most clonotypes expanded in the thyroid (above 0.001) were also present in blood. A model built on 13 V-J features separated ophthalmopathy from stable hyperthyroidism.

After removal of 4 bases from V and 2 bases from J, the junction contained 15 bases not matched to a gene. This CDR3 has 20 residues. Germline V gives CDR1 MNHEY, CDR2 SVGEGT. As to this clonotype: Antigen specificity is unknown.

Absence of ophthalmopathy progression within 18 months defined stable Graves' hyperthyroidism. Template material for amplifying TCR beta CDR3 regions consisted of RNA transcripts. With the HTBI primer set, the TCR CDR3 went through a first round of RT-PCR. TCRdb independently ran MiXCR on the multiplex PCR reads; one entry per CDR3 protein. There are more than 550,000 distinct CDR3 sequences in the sample; roughly 17% occur only once, and around 15% lies in the top ten. Material for sequencing was blood. The J gene is TRBJ2-2, the V gene TRBV6-2 or TRBV6-3; 11 bases fit TRBD2. The receptor comes from a man aged 45-65 years with Graves' hyperthyroidism. The CDR3 loop is CASSSFSGRAEIENTGELFF. The CDR3 DNA sequence: TGTGCCAGCAGTTCATTTAGCGGGAGGGCCGAAATTGAAAACACCGGGGAGCTGTTTTTT.